This TCR beta chain was captured in a study of blood T cell repertoires in COVID-19. Study at large: Spain, Italy and the United States supplied samples that represented acute and convalescent COVID-19. PBMCs, B-cell-depleted T cells, or T cells provided the cDNA or gDNA that made up the material.

Per the study methods: Quantification of nucleated cells was approximated via reference gene primer amplification. Sequencing was performed with immunoSEQ multiplex PCR; in TCRdb, only in-frame clones are kept and a portion is missing. V, J and clone size reflect that table, while D and trimming were determined from the DNA. The repertoire consists of 52,000 or so clones, with approximately 84% occurring once and the leading ten covering roughly 15%. Trimming removed 7 bases at V and 1 base at J, with 16 bases between. CDR1 and CDR2 (germline): KGHDR, SFDVKD. The CDR3 loop spans 15 amino acids. The chain is built from TRBV24-1 and TRBJ2-7, with TRBD2 as a possible D gene (6 bases). The sample consisted of peripheral blood. This clonotype was obtained from a man aged 70 or older with active COVID-19. The CDR3 DNA reads as TGTGCCACCAGCCCCCGGGAGCTGGGATCCTACGAGCAGTACTTC. Translation: CATSPRELGSYEQYF.